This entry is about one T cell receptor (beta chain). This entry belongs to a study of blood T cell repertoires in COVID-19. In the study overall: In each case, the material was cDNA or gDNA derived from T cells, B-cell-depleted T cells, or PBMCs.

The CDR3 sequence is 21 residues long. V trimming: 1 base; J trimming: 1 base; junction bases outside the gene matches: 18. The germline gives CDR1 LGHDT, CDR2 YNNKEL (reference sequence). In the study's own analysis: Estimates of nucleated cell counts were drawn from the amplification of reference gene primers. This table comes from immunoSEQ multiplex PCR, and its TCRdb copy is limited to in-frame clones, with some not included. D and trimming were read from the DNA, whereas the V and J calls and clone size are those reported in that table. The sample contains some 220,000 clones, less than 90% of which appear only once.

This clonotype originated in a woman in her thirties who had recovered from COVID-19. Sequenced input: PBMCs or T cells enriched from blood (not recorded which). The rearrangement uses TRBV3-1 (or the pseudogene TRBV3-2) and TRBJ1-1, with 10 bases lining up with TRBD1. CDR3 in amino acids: CASSQVTGTGVPNMRNTEAFF. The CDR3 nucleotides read TGTGCCAGCAGCCAAGTCACCGGGACAGGGGTTCCTAATATGCGGAACACTGAAGCTTTCTTT.